This paragraph reports one TCR beta chain. The sample originates from a study of blood T cell repertoires in COVID-19. The wider study: COVID-19 samples from acute and convalescent phases originated in the United States, Italy and Spain. PBMCs, B-cell-depleted T cells, or T cells provided the cDNA or gDNA that made up the material.

The V and J ends lost 6 bases and 1 base respectively, with 10 bases between them. Looked up from germline, CDR1 is ENHRY and CDR2 is SYGVKD. The CDR3 totals 13 residues. Original analysis: The authors estimated nucleated cell counts from reference gene primer amplification. Generated by immunoSEQ multiplex PCR, the TCRdb table keeps only in-frame clones and is missing some. The D gene and trimming were derived from the DNA, and the V and J assignments and clone size from that table. The table lists just over 300,000 clones, roughly 87% of them singletons. This sequence was found in a man aged 18 to 30 with active or convalescent COVID-19. The specimen was peripheral blood. The gene calls are TRBV10-3 and TRBJ2-7, with a possible D match to TRBD2 (5 bases). This chain's CDR3 is CAISEGSSYEQYF. Here the CDR3 DNA reads TGTGCCATCAGCGAGGGCAGTTCCTACGAGCAGTACTTC.